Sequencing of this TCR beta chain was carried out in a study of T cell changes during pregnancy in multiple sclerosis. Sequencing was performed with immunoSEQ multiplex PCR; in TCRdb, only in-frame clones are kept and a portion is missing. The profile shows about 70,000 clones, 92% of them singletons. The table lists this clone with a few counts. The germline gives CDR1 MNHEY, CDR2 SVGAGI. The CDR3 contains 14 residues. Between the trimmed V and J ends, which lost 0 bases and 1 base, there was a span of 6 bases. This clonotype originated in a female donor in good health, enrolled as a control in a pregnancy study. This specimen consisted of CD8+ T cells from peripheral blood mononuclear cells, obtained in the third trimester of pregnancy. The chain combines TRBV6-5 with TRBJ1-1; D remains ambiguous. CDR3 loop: CASSYSGRNTEAFF. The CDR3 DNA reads TGTGCCAGCAGTTACTCGGGCAGGAACACTGAAGCTTTCTTT.